These T cell receptor beta chains were read from a single sample in a study of beta chain features in type 1 diabetes. Some clones are missing from TCRdb's copy, which holds only in-frame ones; the method was immunoSEQ multiplex PCR. The profile shows 600,000 to 700,000 clones, roughly 13% of them singletons. The material sequenced was naive CD4+ T cells from blood. These receptors came from a man in his late teens or twenties with type 1 diabetes. The CDR3 runs from the conserved cysteine through the conserved F or W. D genes are given only for firm matches. The size field is filled for only some rows; it gives once, few, many or a size class.

V gene: TRBV4-1; J gene: TRBJ2-2; clone size: .; D gene: .; CDR3 protein: CASSPRGTRVTGELFF; CDR3 DNA: TGCGCCAGCAGCCCGAGGGGGACAAGAGTCACCGGGGAGCTGTTTTTT
V gene: TRBV29-1; J gene: TRBJ2-2; clone size: .; D gene: .; CDR3 protein: CSVKGPGELFF; CDR3 DNA: TGCAGCGTAAAGGGCCCCGGGGAGCTGTTTTTT
V gene: TRBV5-1; J gene: TRBJ1-1; clone size: few; D gene: .; CDR3 protein: CASSLDGITEAFF; CDR3 DNA: TGCGCCAGCAGCTTGGACGGGATCACTGAAGCTTTCTTT
V gene: TRBV27; J gene: TRBJ2-3; clone size: .; D gene: TRBD2; CDR3 protein: CASREAGDTDTQYF; CDR3 DNA: TGTGCCAGCAGGGAAGCGGGGGACACAGATACGCAGTATTTT
V gene: TRBV5-6; J gene: TRBJ1-1; clone size: .; D gene: .; CDR3 protein: CASSLEEWRGLNTEAFF; CDR3 DNA: TGTGCCAGCAGCTTGGAAGAATGGCGAGGGTTGAACACTGAAGCTTTCTTT
V gene: TRBV4-1; J gene: TRBJ2-1; clone size: few; D gene: TRBD2; CDR3 protein: CASSPILAGGDEQFF; CDR3 DNA: TGCGCCAGCAGCCCCATCCTAGCGGGGGGCGATGAGCAGTTCTTC
V gene: TRBV11-2; J gene: TRBJ2-7; clone size: .; D gene: .; CDR3 protein: CASSLATDYEQYF; CDR3 DNA: TGTGCCAGCAGCTTAGCGACGGACTACGAGCAGTACTTC
V gene: TRBV30; J gene: TRBJ1-1; clone size: few; D gene: TRBD1; CDR3 protein: CAWSKQGSTEAFF; CDR3 DNA: TGTGCCTGGAGTAAACAGGGGAGCACTGAAGCTTTCTTT
V gene: TRBV21-1; J gene: TRBJ1-1; clone size: few; D gene: .; CDR3 protein: CASSKAVHTEAFF; CDR3 DNA: TGTGCCAGCAGCAAAGCAGTCCACACTGAAGCTTTCTTT
V gene: TRBV4-2; J gene: TRBJ2-7; clone size: .; D gene: .; CDR3 protein: CASSQEGTPPAYEQYF; CDR3 DNA: TGTGCCAGCAGCCAAGAGGGGACACCACCTGCCTACGAGCAGTACTTC